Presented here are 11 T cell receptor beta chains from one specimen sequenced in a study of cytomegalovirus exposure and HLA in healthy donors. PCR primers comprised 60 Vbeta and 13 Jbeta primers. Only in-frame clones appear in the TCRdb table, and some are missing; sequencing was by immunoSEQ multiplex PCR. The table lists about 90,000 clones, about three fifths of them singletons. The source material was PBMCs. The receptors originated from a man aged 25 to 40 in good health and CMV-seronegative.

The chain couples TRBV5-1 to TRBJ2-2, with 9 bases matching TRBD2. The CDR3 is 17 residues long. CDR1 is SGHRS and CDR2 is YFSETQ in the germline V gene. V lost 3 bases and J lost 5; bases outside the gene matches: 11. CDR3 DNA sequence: TGCGCCAGCAGCTGGGGTATAGCGGGAGCAGGGACCGGGGAGCTGTTTTTT. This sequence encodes CASSWGIAGAGTGELFF. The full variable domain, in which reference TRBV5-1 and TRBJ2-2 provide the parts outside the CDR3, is KAGVTQTPRYLIKTRGQQVTLSCSPISGHRSVSWYQQTPGQGLQFLFEYFSETQRNKGNFPGRFSGRQFSNSRSEMNVSTLELGDSALYLCASSWGIAGAGTGELFFGEGSRLTVL.

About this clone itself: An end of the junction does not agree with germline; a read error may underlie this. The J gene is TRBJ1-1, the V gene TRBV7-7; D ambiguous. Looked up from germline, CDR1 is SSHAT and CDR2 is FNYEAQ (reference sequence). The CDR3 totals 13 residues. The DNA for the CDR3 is TGTGCTAGCAGCTTAGGGTTGGCCACTGAAGCTTTCTTT. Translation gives CASSLGLATEAFF.

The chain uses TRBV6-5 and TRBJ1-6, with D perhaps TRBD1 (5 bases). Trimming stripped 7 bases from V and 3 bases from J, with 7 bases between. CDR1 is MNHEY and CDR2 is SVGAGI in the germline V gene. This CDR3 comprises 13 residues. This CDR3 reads CASTGGYNSPLHF. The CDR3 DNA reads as TGTGCCAGCACCGGGGGCTATAATTCACCCCTCCACTTT.

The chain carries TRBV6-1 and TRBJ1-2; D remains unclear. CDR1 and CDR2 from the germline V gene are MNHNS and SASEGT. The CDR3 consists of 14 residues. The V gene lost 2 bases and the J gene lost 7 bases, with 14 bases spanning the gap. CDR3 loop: CASSERGSGSGYTF. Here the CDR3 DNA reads TGTGCCAGCAGTGAACGGGGAAGCGGATCTGGCTACACCTTC.

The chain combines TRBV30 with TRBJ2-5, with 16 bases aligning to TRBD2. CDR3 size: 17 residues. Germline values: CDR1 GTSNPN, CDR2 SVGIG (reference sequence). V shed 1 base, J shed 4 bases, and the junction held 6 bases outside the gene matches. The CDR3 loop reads CAWSGKGLAGGRETQYF. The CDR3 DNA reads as TGTGCCTGGAGTGGAAAGGGACTAGCGGGAGGGCGAGAGACCCAGTACTTC.

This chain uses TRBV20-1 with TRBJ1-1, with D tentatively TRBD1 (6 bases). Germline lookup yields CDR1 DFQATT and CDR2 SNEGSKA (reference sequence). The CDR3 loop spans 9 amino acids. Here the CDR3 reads CRGGGEAFF. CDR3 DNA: TGCAGGGGAGGGGGTGAAGCTTTCTTT.

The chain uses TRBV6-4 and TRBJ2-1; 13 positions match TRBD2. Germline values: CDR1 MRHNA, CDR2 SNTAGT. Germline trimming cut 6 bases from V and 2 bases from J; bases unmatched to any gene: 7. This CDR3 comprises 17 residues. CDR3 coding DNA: TGTGCCAGCAGGGAACGGACTAGCGGGGGCCCCTACAATGAGCAGTTCTTC. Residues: CASRERTSGGPYNEQFF.

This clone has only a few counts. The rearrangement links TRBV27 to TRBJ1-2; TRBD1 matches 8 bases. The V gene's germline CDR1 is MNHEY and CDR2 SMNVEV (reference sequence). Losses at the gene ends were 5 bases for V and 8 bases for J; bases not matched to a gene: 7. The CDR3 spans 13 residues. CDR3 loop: CASSLDRGGGYTF. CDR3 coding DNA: TGTGCCAGCAGTCTAGACAGGGGAGGAGGCTACACCTTC.

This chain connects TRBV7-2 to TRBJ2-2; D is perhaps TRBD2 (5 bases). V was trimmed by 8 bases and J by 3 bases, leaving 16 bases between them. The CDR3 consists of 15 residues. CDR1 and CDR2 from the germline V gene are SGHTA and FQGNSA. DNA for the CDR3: TGTGCCAGCCGAGAGGGCGGGCGCCACACCGGGGAGCTGTTTTTT. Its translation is CASREGGRHTGELFF.

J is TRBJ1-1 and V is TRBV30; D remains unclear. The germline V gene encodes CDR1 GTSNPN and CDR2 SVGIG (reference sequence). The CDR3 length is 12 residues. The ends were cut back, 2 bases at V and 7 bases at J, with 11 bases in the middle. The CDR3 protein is CAWSSHGDEAFF. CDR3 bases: TGTGCCTGGAGTTCCCATGGAGATGAAGCTTTCTTT.

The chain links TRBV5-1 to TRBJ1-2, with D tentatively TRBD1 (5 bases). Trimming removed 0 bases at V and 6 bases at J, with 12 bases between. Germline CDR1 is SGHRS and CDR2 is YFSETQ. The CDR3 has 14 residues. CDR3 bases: TGCGCCAGCAGCTTGGAGGACATTATCGATGGCTACACCTTC. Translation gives CASSLEDIIDGYTF.